The 20 T cell receptor beta chains presented below share a single source sample, sequenced in a study of control samples from healthy donors and cancer patients. Measured with immunoSEQ multiplex PCR; TCRdb has only the in-frame clones, and not every one. The sample consists of tens of thousands of clones, 90% to 95% of them appearing once. The sequenced sample consisted of blood. These receptor sequences come from a young man in good health.

This chain uses TRBV18 with TRBJ1-1, with 7 bases that match TRBD1. The germline gives CDR1 KGHSH, CDR2 LQKENI. The CDR3 loop spans 16 amino acids. The V segment lost 0 bases and the J segment 11 bases; nucleotides outside the gene matches: 15. In DNA, the CDR3 is TGTGCCAGCTCACCACCAGTGGGTGACAGGGTTGGATCGGCTTTCTTT. It codes for CASSPPVGDRVGSAFF.

The chain joins TRBV21-1 to TRBJ1-1. TRBV21-1 is given as a pseudogene. There are 14 residues in the CDR3. In DNA, the CDR3 is TGTGCCAGCAGCCCCCGGGGCAGGGCCACTGAAGCTTTCTTT. It yields the protein CASSPRGRATEAFF.

The chain combines TRBV28 with TRBJ2-3, with D uncertain. V gave up 7 bases and J gave up 12 bases, with 14 bases separating them. There are 11 residues in the CDR3. The germline V gene has CDR1 MDHEN and CDR2 SYDVKM. The CDR3 protein is CASTLGYFQYF. CDR3 nucleotides: TGTGCCAGCACCCTGGGGTATTTTCAGTATTTT.

The genes are TRBV19 and TRBJ2-7; the match to TRBD1 covers 10 bases. This CDR3 comprises 14 residues. Germline loops: CDR1 LNHDA, CDR2 SQIVND (reference sequence). Trimming at V came to 5 bases and at J to 0 bases, leaving 1 base not matched to a gene. Here the CDR3 DNA reads TGTGCCAGTAGTGACAGGGGGCTCTCCTACGAGCAGTACTTC. It translates to CASSDRGLSYEQYF.

The chain couples TRBV28 to TRBJ1-4, with D maybe TRBD1 (5 bases). Looked up from germline, CDR1 is MDHEN and CDR2 is SYDVKM. V lost 3 bases to trimming and J lost 5 bases, with 19 bases between them. The CDR3 runs 17 residues. As DNA, the CDR3 is TGTGCCAGCAGTTTTTCCCCAAGCGCAGGGAGGAATGAAAAACTGTTTTTT. Its protein product is CASSFSPSAGRNEKLFF.

The CDR3 spells CATSDPTGGGPQHF. The CDR3 DNA reads as TGTGCCACCAGTGATCCGACAGGGGGGGGGCCCCAGCATTTT. J is TRBJ1-5 and V is TRBV24-1, with 9 nucleotides matching TRBD1. With V trimmed by 3 bases and J by 9 bases, 5 bases remained unmatched. CDR1 KGHDR and CDR2 SFDVKD come from the germline V gene. The CDR3 spans 14 residues.

The CDR3 bases are TGTGCCAGCAGCCCCTGGGCAGGGTTCGACAATGAGCAGTTCTTC. Its protein is CASSPWAGFDNEQFF. The chain uses TRBV28 and TRBJ2-1, with D maybe TRBD1 (5 bases). The CDR3 consists of 15 residues. V was trimmed by 6 bases and J by 5 bases, leaving 17 bases between them. Per the germline V gene, CDR1 is MDHEN and CDR2 is SYDVKM.

V usage is TRBV6-5 and J usage is TRBJ1-3, with D possibly being TRBD1 (6 bases). Trimming cost V 6 bases and J 0 bases, with 12 bases left between them. Per the germline V gene, CDR1 is MNHEY and CDR2 is SVGAGI. This CDR3 contains 15 residues. The CDR3 sequence: CASRVDRHSGNTIYF. In DNA, the CDR3 is TGTGCCAGCAGGGTTGACAGGCACTCTGGAAACACCATATATTTT.

This clone was counted a single time. This rearrangement joins TRBV3-1 (or the pseudogene TRBV3-2) to TRBJ2-7, with D perhaps TRBD1 or TRBD2 (5 bases each). The germline gives CDR1 LGHDT, CDR2 YNNKEL (reference sequence). V gave up 6 bases and J gave up 4 bases, with 10 bases separating them. This CDR3 has 12 residues. CDR3 region: CASSYRTYEQYF. The CDR3 coding sequence is TGTGCCAGCAGTTACAGGACTTACGAGCAGTACTTC.

This chain joins TRBV9 and TRBJ2-3, with D possibly TRBD2 on 5 matching bases. The V end lost 0 bases, the J end lost 2 bases, and 19 bases lay between the germline ends. Germline assignment: CDR1 SGDLS and CDR2 YYNGEE. This CDR3 has 18 residues. The CDR3 region is CASSVAKREPVHTDTQYF. The CDR3 DNA reads as TGTGCCAGCAGCGTAGCTAAAAGGGAGCCAGTTCACACAGATACGCAGTATTTT.

The table lists this clone with a few counts. The J gene is TRBJ1-1, the V gene TRBV14; D gene ambiguous. This CDR3 is built from 13 residues. Trimming removed 3 bases at V and 3 bases at J, with 8 bases between. In germline, CDR1 is SGHDN, CDR2 FVKESK. The CDR3 sequence: CASSQGRDTEAFF. The DNA of the CDR3 is TGTGCCAGCAGCCAGGGGAGGGACACTGAAGCTTTCTTT.

In this sample, this clone turned up once. The chain carries TRBV25-1 and TRBJ2-1, with D maybe TRBD2 (6 bases). V lost 7 bases to trimming and J lost 1 base, with 8 bases between them. CDR1 is MGHDK, CDR2 SYGVNS, per germline. This CDR3 is 13 amino acids long. The CDR3 loop is CASTAGSYNEQFF. CDR3 DNA: TGTGCCAGCACTGCGGGGTCCTACAATGAGCAGTTCTTC.

This chain links TRBV6-2 or TRBV6-3 with TRBJ1-6, with D perhaps TRBD1 (6 bases). The germline CDR1 and CDR2 sequences are MNHEY and SVGEGT. V dropped 2 bases and J dropped 6 bases, with 11 bases sitting between them. This CDR3 is built from 15 residues. CDR3 protein: CASSYGGRGNSPLHF. DNA of the CDR3: TGTGCCAGCAGTTACGGGGGCAGGGGTAATTCACCCCTCCACTTT.

The chain couples TRBV9 to TRBJ1-6; 8 bases fit TRBD1. Per the germline V gene, CDR1 is SGDLS and CDR2 is YYNGEE. The V gene end was trimmed by 1 base and the J gene end by 0 bases; junction bases not matched to a gene: 9. This CDR3 is 19 amino acids long. Here the CDR3 reads CASSVLQGVPDSYNSPLHF. CDR3 bases: TGTGCCAGCAGCGTACTACAGGGGGTCCCCGACTCCTATAATTCACCCCTCCACTTT.

The chain couples TRBV4-3 to TRBJ1-6, with 8 nucleotides matching TRBD1. The J segment lost 7 bases and the V segment lost 2 bases, leaving 7 bases of the junction unmatched. The CDR3 is made up of 16 amino acids. Germline CDR1 is LGHNA and CDR2 is YSLEER. The CDR3 here is CASSQSLQGANSPLHF. CDR3 nucleotide sequence: TGCGCCAGCAGCCAATCACTCCAGGGGGCAAATTCACCCCTCCACTTT.

The gene calls are TRBV4-3 and TRBJ1-5; unclear D gene. CDR3 length: 17 amino acids. Germline CDR1 LGHNA, CDR2 YSLEER. V was cut by 7 bases and J by 3 bases, with 22 bases left in between. The CDR3 DNA follows: TGCGCCAGCATTCCCTCAGCGCTGGAGGGCGCCAATCAGCCCCAGCATTTT. Translation gives CASIPSALEGANQPQHF.

The V call is TRBV29-1, the J call TRBJ1-2, with D uncertain. Germline CDR1 SQVTM, CDR2 ANQGSEA. V was cut by 2 bases and J by 4 bases, with 20 bases left in between. The CDR3 contains 16 residues. The CDR3 region is CSVELVEGRASYGYTF. CDR3 nucleotides: TGCAGCGTTGAATTAGTTGAAGGAAGGGCCAGCTATGGCTACACCTTC. Supplemented by reference TRBV29-1 and TRBJ1-2, the full variable domain reads SAVISQKPSRDICQRGTSLTIQCQVDSQVTMMFWYRQQPGQSLTLIATANQGSEATYESGFVIDKFPISRPNLTFSTLTVSNMSPEDSSIYLCSVELVEGRASYGYTFGSGTRLTVV.

The chain employs TRBV27 and TRBJ2-5; perhaps TRBD2 as D (7 bases). CDR3 length equals 15 residues. CDR1 MNHEY and CDR2 SMNVEV come from the germline V gene (reference sequence). Between the trimmed V and J ends, which lost 2 bases and 5 bases, there was a span of 15 bases. CDR3 amino acids: CASSLEGRGWETQYF. The CDR3, as DNA: TGTGCCAGCAGTTTAGAAGGGAGGGGGTGGGAGACCCAGTACTTC.

The J gene is TRBJ1-3, the V gene TRBV9; weak D call: TRBD1 (5 bases). V was trimmed by 2 bases and J by 0 bases, leaving 9 bases between them. The CDR3 loop spans 15 amino acids. Germline assignment: CDR1 SGDLS and CDR2 YYNGEE. CDR3 DNA: TGTGCCAGCAGCGTCACAGGCCTCTCTGGAAACACCATATATTTT. Its translation is CASSVTGLSGNTIYF.

The V call is TRBV6-1, the J call TRBJ2-3; no reliable D call. V was cut by 3 bases and J by 0 bases, with 7 bases left in between. Germline CDR1 and CDR2: MNHNS and SASEGT. CDR3 length: 14 residues. CDR3 protein: CASSDKVSTDTQYF. The CDR3 DNA follows: TGTGCCAGCAGTGATAAGGTTAGCACAGATACGCAGTATTTT.